This T cell receptor (beta chain) was captured by sequencing in a study of shared clonotypes between healthy human individuals. Overall study context: Used for every donor were three CD4 naive, three CD4 memory, two CD8 naive and one CD8 memory plate.

This CDR3 region has 15 residues. Looked up from germline, CDR1 is GTSNPN and CDR2 is SVGIG (reference sequence). Naive CD8 cells were CD45RO-negative, positively selected for CCR7, excluding terminally differentiated effector memory CD45RA+ cells. Each sample came from a Caucasian adult donor living in Nashville, Tennessee. Study-level findings and limits: Naive subsets generally had larger estimated richness than memory subsets. Few donors restricted represented genetic and exposure-history diversity.

Measured with immunoSEQ multiplex PCR; TCRdb has only the in-frame clones, and not every one. The sample contains about 2 million clones, roughly 94% of which appear only once. Points on this clone: Its matching antigen is unknown. The junction differs from germline at one of its ends, possibly a read error.

The clonotype originates from a man aged 18 to 29 in good health. The chain carries TRBV30 and TRBJ1-5; D is possibly TRBD1 (5 bases). The sequencing input was naive CD8+ T cells sorted from blood. CDR3 bases: TGTACCTGGAGTGAGGGACTGACTAGCAATCAGCCCCAGCATTTT. Amino acids: CTWSEGLTSNQPQHF.